These 23 T cell receptor beta chains were sequenced from one sample in a study of T-cell memory formation after mild COVID-19. MiXCR was run by TCRdb on the 5' RACE reads, yielding one entry per CDR3 protein. Among roughly 620,000 distinct CDR3 sequences listed, about a sixth were seen once. Sequencing was carried out using PBMCs or a T cell subset sorted from them (not recorded which). The receptors were gathered from an adult woman who had mild COVID-19 (a few samples of this study predate the infection). Cell type and time point are not known.

V is TRBV14 and J is TRBJ2-1; TRBD2 aligns across 8 bases. CDR1 and CDR2 from the germline V gene are SGHDN and FVKESK. With 4 bases clipped from V and 0 bases from J, the junction kept 5 bases outside the gene matches. The CDR3 loop spans 16 amino acids. CDR3 nucleotide sequence: TGTGCCAGCAGCCTTATAGCGGGAAACTCCTACAATGAGCAGTTCTTC. Encoded protein: CASSLIAGNSYNEQFF.

V gene TRBV27 combines with J gene TRBJ1-5, with 8 bases fitting TRBD1. V gave up 6 bases and J gave up 3 bases; unmatched junction bases: 16. This CDR3 is built from 18 residues. In germline, CDR1 is MNHEY, CDR2 SMNVEV (reference sequence). DNA for the CDR3: TGTGCCAGCAGCAAACTCCTTACAGGGGGAAAAAACAATCAGCCCCAGCATTTT. Protein product: CASSKLLTGGKNNQPQHF.

The chain combines TRBV6-5 with TRBJ1-4; 9 positions agree with TRBD1. J gave up 8 bases and V 5 bases, and 9 bases lay outside the gene matches. The CDR3 is made up of 15 amino acids. Germline values: CDR1 MNHEY, CDR2 SVGAGI. The chain's CDR3 is CASSHPGQGGEKLFF. The CDR3 DNA is TGTGCCAGCAGTCATCCGGGACAGGGAGGAGAAAAACTGTTTTTT.

The chain has TRBV5-1 and TRBJ1-2, with D unclear. The CDR3 has 14 residues. Per germline, CDR1 SGHRS and CDR2 YFSETQ. V lost 0 bases and J lost 5, with 11 bases in between. CDR3 in amino acids: CASSLDGRKYGYTF. The CDR3 coding sequence is TGCGCCAGCAGCTTGGATGGCAGGAAATATGGCTACACCTTC.

The chain employs TRBV9 and TRBJ1-2; D is perhaps TRBD1 (6 bases). Germline V gene data show CDR1 as SGDLS and CDR2 as YYNGEE. The CDR3 has 16 amino acids. Trimming cost V 2 bases and J 4 bases, with 18 bases left between them. In DNA, the CDR3 is TGTGCCAGCAGCGTTTCGACGGCGCCAGGGGTCTATGGCTACACCTTC. Residues: CASSVSTAPGVYGYTF.

This clonotype was counted a few times. The chain joins TRBV5-1 to TRBJ1-1; 7 bases are shared with TRBD1. Looked up from germline, CDR1 is SGHRS and CDR2 is YFSETQ. CDR3 length: 16 amino acids. The trim removed 3 bases at V and 4 bases at J, leaving 12 bases unmatched. CDR3 protein: CASSSGATGTSTEAFF. CDR3 bases: TGCGCCAGCAGCTCCGGGGCGACAGGGACGAGCACTGAAGCTTTCTTT.

This clonotype showed up many times. The V call is TRBV7-6, the J call TRBJ2-5; the D is unclear. The germline CDR1 and CDR2 sequences are SGHVS and FNYEAQ. Trimming removed 1 base from V and 1 base from J, with 10 bases in between. CDR3 length: 15 amino acids. The CDR3 region is CASSLGPVLQETQYF. CDR3 DNA sequence: TGTGCCAGCAGCTTAGGTCCCGTCCTCCAAGAGACCCAGTACTTC.

This clonotype has just a few counts. V is TRBV11-3 and J is TRBJ2-7, with TRBD2 as a possible D gene (5 bases). V was clipped by 6 bases and J by 2 bases, with 11 bases between them. The germline V gene encodes CDR1 SGHNT and CDR2 YENEEA. CDR3 length equals 13 residues. As DNA, the CDR3 is TGTGCCAGCAGTTCGGAGGTAACCTACGAGCAGTACTTC. As protein: CASSSEVTYEQYF. Combining the CDR3 with reference TRBV11-3 and TRBJ2-7 gives the whole variable domain EAGVVQSPRYKIIEKKQPVAFWCNPISGHNTLYWYLQNLGQGPELLIRYENEEAVDDSQLPKDRFSAERLKGVDSTLKIQPAELGDSAVYLCASSSEVTYEQYFGPGTRLTVT.

The table lists this clonotype with a few counts. The V gene is TRBV5-5, the J gene TRBJ1-2, with D hard to call. The CDR3 runs 13 residues. CDR1 and CDR2 from the germline V gene are SGHKS and YYEKEE (reference sequence). Trimming stripped 4 bases from V and 8 bases from J, with 15 bases between. The CDR3 here is CASSRPGPTGYTF. In nucleotides, the CDR3 is TGTGCCAGCAGCCGTCCTGGGCCCACGGGCTACACCTTC. The whole variable domain, filled in from reference TRBV5-5 and TRBJ1-2, reads DAGVTQSPTHLIKTRGQQVTLRCSPISGHKSVSWYQQVLGQGPQFIFQYYEKEERGRGNFPDRFSARQFPNYSSELNVNALLLGDSALYLCASSRPGPTGYTFGSGTRLTVV.

This chain links TRBV19 with TRBJ2-1; 8 bases agree with TRBD2. V lost 5 bases, J lost 7 bases, and 10 bases stayed unmatched. This CDR3 is built from 15 residues. CDR1 is LNHDA, CDR2 SQIVND, per germline (reference sequence). CDR3 sequence (DNA): TGTGCCAGTAGTGACTACTCCGGGACTAGGAATGAGCAGTTCTTC. Residues: CASSDYSGTRNEQFF.

This clonotype was seen at least ten times. This rearrangement joins TRBV5-6 to TRBJ2-2; D call uncertain. Germline CDR1 and CDR2: SGHDT and YYEEEE. The CDR3 is 14 residues long. Trimming cost V 2 bases and J 2 bases, with 7 bases left between them. CDR3 bases: TGTGCCAGCAGCTTTCTGGGAAACACCGGGGAGCTGTTTTTT. This gives the protein CASSFLGNTGELFF. Complete variable domain (other parts from reference TRBV5-6 and TRBJ2-2): DAGVTQSPTHLIKTRGQQVTLRCSPKSGHDTVSWYQQALGQGPQFIFQYYEEEERQRGNFPDRFSGHQFPNYSSELNVNALLLGDSALYLCASSFLGNTGELFFGEGSRLTVL.

The chain employs TRBV12-3 or TRBV12-4 and TRBJ2-7, with 7 nucleotides matching TRBD2. V lost 6 bases, J lost 4 bases, and 12 bases stayed unmatched. This CDR3 spans 15 amino acids. In DNA, the CDR3 is TGTGCCAGCAGCACAGCGGGACTCCGGCCGTACGAGCAGTACTTC. Protein: CASSTAGLRPYEQYF.

Comment on this clonotype: The germline gene is not matched at one end of the junction; a read error may be the cause. The genes are TRBV7-6 and TRBJ2-2; 9 nucleotides match TRBD1. Germline lookup yields CDR1 SGHVS and CDR2 FNYEAQ. This CDR3 comprises 16 residues. CDR3: CAGSHVPGQGTGELFF. The CDR3 coding sequence is TGTGCCGGCAGCCACGTCCCGGGACAGGGTACCGGGGAGCTGTTTTTT.

This clonotype was seen at least ten times. The J gene is TRBJ2-7, the V gene TRBV6-5, with D unclear. The CDR3 is 15 amino acids. CDR1 is MNHEY, CDR2 SVGAGI, per germline. The V gene lost 6 bases and the J gene lost 3 bases, with 18 bases spanning the gap. The DNA for the CDR3 is TGTGCCAGCAGCCAGACGTCTTGGGGTAGCTACGAGCAGTACTTC. Its protein is CASSQTSWGSYEQYF.

This clonotype was seen at least ten times. V usage is TRBV5-1 and J usage is TRBJ2-1; D might be TRBD1 or TRBD2, each matching 7 bases. The CDR3 loop spans 12 amino acids. Germline V gives CDR1 SGHRS, CDR2 YFSETQ. Trimming took off 3 bases at V and 8 bases at J, with 9 bases between the two ends. The CDR3 DNA sequence: TGCGCCAGCAGCTCAGGGGGGGATGAGCAGTTCTTC. Its protein is CASSSGGDEQFF.

This clonotype appeared once. The chain carries TRBV5-1 and TRBJ1-2, with a weak D call TRBD1 (6 bases). CDR1 is SGHRS and CDR2 is YFSETQ in the germline V gene. The CDR3 length is 16 residues. The ends were cut back, 3 bases at V and 4 bases at J, with 19 bases in the middle. The DNA for the CDR3 is TGCGCCAGCAGCTCTCAGCTTGGGGGCAAAGGCTATGGCTACACCTTC. It codes for CASSSQLGGKGYGYTF.

This clonotype has only a few counts. The genes are TRBV7-3 and TRBJ2-3; 8 bases align to TRBD1. The CDR3 is 15 amino acids. The germline gives CDR1 SGHTA, CDR2 FQGTGA. The V and J ends lost 5 bases and 2 bases, in that order; junction bases with no gene match: 6. The CDR3, as DNA: TGTGCCAGCAGCCATCCGGGACAGGACACAGATACGCAGTATTTT. This encodes CASSHPGQDTDTQYF.

The CDR3: CSAREYVAGHYEQYF. For the CDR3, the DNA is TGCAGTGCTAGAGAATACGTAGCGGGTCACTACGAGCAGTACTTC. The chain uses TRBV20-1 and TRBJ2-7; TRBD2 aligns across 7 bases. The trim removed 0 bases at V and 3 bases at J, leaving 8 bases unmatched. From germline, CDR1 is DFQATT and CDR2 SNEGSKA (reference sequence). The CDR3 is made up of 15 amino acids.

This sequence joins TRBV6-5 and TRBJ2-1; 10 bases are a match to TRBD2. The CDR3 loop spans 16 amino acids. Germline V gene data show CDR1 as MNHEY and CDR2 as SVGAGI. V gave up 0 bases and J gave up 3 bases; unmatched junction bases: 2. The CDR3 DNA sequence: TGTGCCAGCAGTTACTCGCTAGCGGGGGTCTACAATGAGCAGTTCTTC. Protein product: CASSYSLAGVYNEQFF.

The chain carries TRBV7-6 and TRBJ2-7, with D perhaps TRBD2 (7 bases). Trimming removed 1 base at V and 6 bases at J, with 16 bases between. The CDR3 is 15 residues long. Germline CDR1 SGHVS, CDR2 FNYEAQ. This CDR3 is CASSLVEGGAREQYF. Here the CDR3 DNA reads TGTGCCAGCAGCTTAGTAGAAGGGGGGGCCCGCGAGCAGTACTTC.

This clonotype was observed a few times. The chain is built from TRBV29-1 and TRBJ1-2, with D uncertain. V was trimmed by 0 bases and J by 0 bases, leaving 8 bases between them. Germline V gene lookup returns CDR1 SQVTM and CDR2 ANQGSEA. CDR3 length equals 14 residues. This CDR3 reads CSVEDMHTNYGYTF. As DNA, the CDR3 is TGCAGCGTTGAAGATATGCACACTAACTATGGCTACACCTTC. The full variable domain, its missing parts supplied by reference TRBV29-1 and TRBJ1-2, is SAVISQKPSRDICQRGTSLTIQCQVDSQVTMMFWYRQQPGQSLTLIATANQGSEATYESGFVIDKFPISRPNLTFSTLTVSNMSPEDSSIYLCSVEDMHTNYGYTFGSGTRLTVV.

The rearrangement uses TRBV7-7 and TRBJ2-5; D call uncertain. Trimming cost V 3 bases and J 2 bases, with 13 bases left between them. The CDR3 contains 15 residues. Germline V gene lookup returns CDR1 SSHAT and CDR2 FNYEAQ (reference sequence). CDR3: CASSLSALSQETQYF. The DNA for the CDR3 is TGTGCCAGCAGCTTGAGTGCGCTATCACAAGAGACCCAGTACTTC.

The V and J genes are TRBV19 and TRBJ2-1, with 7 bases identical to TRBD2. Trimming cost V 11 bases and J 10 bases; bases outside gene matches: 14. Germline values: CDR1 LNHDA, CDR2 SQIVND (reference sequence). This CDR3 is built from 13 residues. CDR3 in amino acids: CALGGGPGREQFF. CDR3 DNA: TGTGCCCTGGGGGGAGGGCCGGGCCGCGAGCAGTTCTTC.